These 26 T cell receptor beta chains came from one sample sequenced in a study of OX40 agonist ivuxolimab in advanced cancers. Using immunoSEQ multiplex PCR, the repertoire was profiled, and TCRdb retains in-frame clones only, with some absent. The sample includes 60,000 to 70,000 clones, around 86% of them seen just once. The source material was CD4+ or CD8+ T cells sorted from blood, sampled in a trial of the OX40 agonist ivuxolimab. The receptors derive from an adult with an advanced solid tumor such as melanoma, head and neck, liver or kidney cancer.

This clone was recorded only once. The chain links TRBV10-2 to TRBJ2-7; D is possibly TRBD1 (6 bases). The CDR3 sequence is 14 residues long. Germline loops: CDR1 WSHSY, CDR2 SAAADI. In nucleotides, the CDR3 is TGCGTTACCGTCGCGGCAGGGGTTGCGGGTGAGCAGTACTTC. The encoded protein is CVTVAAGVAGEQYF.

The chain links TRBV7-9 to TRBJ2-7; perhaps TRBD2 as D (6 bases). The germline gives CDR1 SEHNR, CDR2 FQNEAQ (reference sequence). This CDR3 comprises 15 residues. V lost 1 base, J lost 4 bases, and 14 bases lay in between. The CDR3 loop is CASSLDREPGYEQYF. The CDR3 DNA reads as TGTGCCAGCAGCTTAGATCGGGAGCCAGGTTACGAGCAGTACTTC.

The rearrangement uses TRBV7-3 and TRBJ2-3, with 10 bases matching TRBD2. CDR1 and CDR2 (germline): SGHTA, FQGTGA. Trimming removed 4 bases from V and 1 base from J; junction bases left unmatched: 8. The CDR3 has 17 residues. CDR3 sequence: CASSSPEREGRTDTQYF. CDR3 in DNA: TGTGCCAGCAGCTCTCCAGAGCGGGAGGGCCGCACAGATACGCAGTATTTT.

The chain carries TRBV5-1 and TRBJ2-1, with 8 bases lining up with TRBD2. The CDR3 covers 14 residues. Germline-derived CDR1 and CDR2 are SGHRS and YFSETQ. The J segment lost 8 bases and the V segment lost 2 bases, leaving 6 bases of the junction unmatched. CDR3 sequence: CASSLESGSHEQFF. CDR3 bases: TGCGCCAGCAGCTTAGAGAGCGGGAGCCATGAGCAGTTCTTC. Based on the CDR3 plus reference TRBV5-1 and TRBJ2-1, the full variable domain is KAGVTQTPRYLIKTRGQQVTLSCSPISGHRSVSWYQQTPGQGLQFLFEYFSETQRNKGNFPGRFSGRQFSNSRSEMNVSTLELGDSALYLCASSLESGSHEQFFGPGTRLTVL.

The rearrangement links TRBV30 to TRBJ2-1; no definite D call. With 3 bases removed from V and 7 bases from J, the gap between germline ends came to 7 bases. This CDR3 spans 11 amino acids. Per germline, CDR1 GTSNPN and CDR2 SVGIG (reference sequence). The DNA for the CDR3 is TGTGCCTGGAGCGAGTTTAATGAGCAGTTCTTC. Translation gives CAWSEFNEQFF.

The chain employs TRBV5-6 and TRBJ2-5; D is unresolved. CDR1 is SGHDT, CDR2 YYEEEE, per germline. The ends were cut back, 1 base at V and 3 bases at J, with 10 bases in the middle. The CDR3 loop spans 14 amino acids. Here the CDR3 DNA reads TGTGCCAGCAGCTTGCGCAGGATGAAAGAGACCCAGTACTTC. Translation gives CASSLRRMKETQYF.

The chain has TRBV27 and TRBJ2-1; the D is unclear. Looked up from germline, CDR1 is MNHEY and CDR2 is SMNVEV (reference sequence). With 8 bases removed from V and 5 bases from J, the gap between germline ends came to 16 bases. This CDR3 region has 14 residues. CDR3 bases: TGTGCCAGCGAGGTGTTCACTTCGGACAATGAGCAGTTCTTC. Translating gives CASEVFTSDNEQFF.

The chain links TRBV7-7 to TRBJ2-1, with 11 bases lining up with TRBD2. Germline V gene lookup returns CDR1 SSHAT and CDR2 FNYEAQ (reference sequence). The CDR3 length is 17 residues. Trimming at V came to 5 bases and at J to 6 bases, leaving 12 bases not matched to a gene. The DNA of the CDR3 is TGTGCCAGCAGCGCCAGCCTCGGGACTAGCGGTCGCAATGAGCAGTTCTTC. This gives the protein CASSASLGTSGRNEQFF.

On this clone: Different DNA sequences within this sample yield the same CDR3. The chain is built from TRBV19 and TRBJ1-5, with TRBD1 matching over 8 bases. The CDR3 runs 14 residues. Germline loops: CDR1 LNHDA, CDR2 SQIVND (reference sequence). V lost 4 bases and J lost 4; bases outside the gene matches: 3. Here the CDR3 reads CASSTTGGNQPQHF. CDR3 DNA: TGTGCCAGTAGTACTACAGGGGGGAATCAGCCCCAGCATTTT.

The chain combines TRBV5-1 with TRBJ2-1, with 10 bases fitting TRBD2. The V gene end was trimmed by 5 bases and the J gene end by 3 bases; junction bases not matched to a gene: 5. Per germline, CDR1 SGHRS and CDR2 YFSETQ. The CDR3 sequence is 15 residues long. The CDR3 region has the DNA TGCGCCAGCAGTAGGGGACTAGCGTACTACAATGAGCAGTTCTTC. It translates to CASSRGLAYYNEQFF.

The chain links TRBV5-4 to TRBJ2-5; D remains ambiguous. Between the trimmed V and J ends, which lost 6 bases and 5 bases, there was a span of 14 bases. This CDR3 is built from 13 residues. The germline V gene encodes CDR1 SGHNT and CDR2 YYREEE (reference sequence). The CDR3: CASKPGLQETQYF. CDR3 coding DNA: TGTGCCAGCAAGCCCGGTCTACAGGAGACCCAGTACTTC.

This clone was seen more than once but under ten times. This rearrangement joins TRBV2 to TRBJ2-7, with 7 nucleotides matching TRBD2. V gave up 7 bases and J gave up 3 bases; unmatched junction bases: 9. CDR1 SNHLY and CDR2 FYNNEI come from the germline V gene. The CDR3 has 14 amino acids. This chain's CDR3 is CASNRLADVYEQYF. CDR3 coding DNA: TGTGCCAGCAATCGCCTAGCGGATGTCTACGAGCAGTACTTC. The whole variable domain, filled in from reference TRBV2 and TRBJ2-7, reads EPEVTQTPSHQVTQMGQEVILRCVPISNHLYFYWYRQILGQKVEFLVSFYNNEISEKSEIFDDQFSVERPDGSNFTLKIRSTKLEDSAMYFCASNRLADVYEQYFGPGTRLTVT.

The chain links TRBV19 to TRBJ2-2; D call uncertain. The CDR3 runs 13 residues. The germline gives CDR1 LNHDA, CDR2 SQIVND (reference sequence). V was shortened by 1 base and J by 3 bases, with 3 bases between the two germline ends. CDR3 sequence reads: CASSIGHTGELFF. In nucleotides, the CDR3 is TGTGCCAGTAGTATAGGTCACACCGGGGAGCTGTTTTTT.

The chain combines TRBV5-4 with TRBJ2-1; TRBD2 aligns across 9 bases. This CDR3 has 15 residues. V shed 0 bases and J 4 bases; nucleotides not matched to a gene: 2. CDR1 is SGHNT, CDR2 YYREEE, per germline (reference sequence). The CDR3 spells CASSLGTSVYNEQFF. The CDR3 DNA follows: TGTGCCAGCAGCTTGGGGACTAGCGTTTACAATGAGCAGTTCTTC.

The CDR3 DNA sequence: TGTGCCAGCAGCAGACAGGCCCAAAGTGGTGAAAAACTGTTTTTT. Translated, it gives CASSRQAQSGEKLFF. The V call is TRBV6-5, the J call TRBJ1-4; perhaps TRBD1 as D (6 bases). This CDR3 contains 15 residues. CDR1 is MNHEY, CDR2 SVGAGI, per germline. The V and J ends lost 6 bases and 7 bases respectively, with 18 bases between them.

In the case of this clone: This sample also contains other DNA sequences that code for the same CDR3. The chain recombines TRBV7-9 with TRBJ2-3; no reliable D call. Germline V gives CDR1 SEHNR, CDR2 FQNEAQ (reference sequence). The CDR3 spans 13 residues. Trimming removed 1 base at V and 3 bases at J, with 5 bases between. DNA for the CDR3: TGTGCCAGCAGCTTAGAGGGAACAGATACGCAGTATTTT. The encoded protein is CASSLEGTDTQYF.

The V gene is TRBV6-1, the J gene TRBJ2-1; 7 bases line up with TRBD2. This CDR3 has 15 amino acids. V lost 2 bases to trimming and J lost 10 bases; unmatched junction nucleotides: 11. Germline CDR1 and CDR2: MNHNS and SASEGT. CDR3 residues: CASSERRGRGNEQFF. The DNA for the CDR3 is TGTGCCAGCAGTGAACGGCGCGGGAGAGGGAACGAGCAGTTCTTC.

The J gene is TRBJ1-5, the V gene TRBV29-1; D not certain. This CDR3 contains 12 residues. V was pared by 6 bases and J by 5 bases, with 11 bases between. Germline V gene sequence: CDR1 SQVTM, CDR2 ANQGSEA. As DNA, the CDR3 is TGCAGCGTCTCAACCGGCGATCAGCCCCAGCATTTT. Translation: CSVSTGDQPQHF.

There are a few counts of this clone. CDR3 nucleotides: TGTGCCAGCAGTGAGGCCCACAGTCCCACAGATACGCAGTATTTT. It codes for CASSEAHSPTDTQYF. The chain is built from TRBV6-1 and TRBJ2-3; D is ambiguous. Germline-derived CDR1 and CDR2 are MNHNS and SASEGT. There are 15 residues in the CDR3. Deletions cut 3 bases from V and 2 bases from J, with 12 bases between.

The chain combines TRBV29-1 with TRBJ2-5; 8 nucleotides line up with TRBD1. CDR1 and CDR2 (germline): SQVTM, ANQGSEA. The CDR3 totals 14 residues. V shed 1 base, J shed 4 bases, and the junction held 5 bases outside the gene matches. CDR3: CSVEGRGRGETQYF. CDR3 sequence (DNA): TGCAGCGTTGAAGGCAGGGGGCGCGGAGAGACCCAGTACTTC.

DNA of the CDR3: TGCAGCGTTGAAGATCGTGGACTGCCTAACACTGAAGCTTTCTTT. It encodes CSVEDRGLPNTEAFF. The V gene is TRBV29-1, the J gene TRBJ1-1; no clear D gene. The CDR3 is made up of 15 amino acids. V was clipped by 0 bases and J by 2 bases, with 13 bases between them. Germline V CDR1 and CDR2: SQVTM, ANQGSEA.

This clone has just a few counts. The V call is TRBV29-1, the J call TRBJ1-1, with D uncertain. The CDR3 is made up of 12 amino acids. V was cut by 4 bases and J by 1 base, with 7 bases left in between. Germline CDR1 reads SQVTM; CDR2 reads ANQGSEA. CDR3 region: CSVARKNTEAFF. The DNA of the CDR3 is TGCAGCGTTGCCCGGAAGAACACTGAAGCTTTCTTT.

V and J are TRBV18 and TRBJ2-3, with D possibly TRBD1 on 5 matching bases. Germline V gene data show CDR1 as KGHSH and CDR2 as LQKENI. The CDR3 length is 14 residues. Trimming cost V 0 bases and J 4 bases, with 8 bases left between them. CDR3 in amino acids: CASSPPGQPDTQYF. The CDR3 DNA sequence: TGTGCCAGCTCACCACCGGGGCAGCCAGATACGCAGTATTTT.

The rearrangement uses TRBV18 and TRBJ1-5; TRBD1 is a possible D gene (6 bases). Germline V lookup: CDR1 KGHSH, CDR2 LQKENI. The CDR3 has 15 residues. V shed 6 bases and J shed 3 bases, with 15 bases lying between them. The CDR3 here is CASSFDRNNNQPQHF. The CDR3 coding sequence is TGTGCCAGCTCCTTCGACAGGAATAACAATCAGCCCCAGCATTTT.

V and J are TRBV19 and TRBJ1-4; 11 bases align to TRBD1. J gave up 8 bases and V 3 bases, and 5 bases lay outside the gene matches. CDR3 length equals 15 residues. The germline gives CDR1 LNHDA, CDR2 SQIVND (reference sequence). CDR3 sequence reads: CASSISRTGGEKLFF. The CDR3, as DNA: TGTGCCAGTAGTATCTCTCGGACAGGGGGCGAAAAACTGTTTTTT. The full variable domain, its missing parts supplied by reference TRBV19 and TRBJ1-4, is DGGITQSPKYLFRKEGQNVTLSCEQNLNHDAMYWYRQDPGQGLRLIYYSQIVNDFQKGDIAEGYSVSREKKESFPLTVTSAQKNPTAFYLCASSISRTGGEKLFFGSGTQLSVL.

DNA of the CDR3: TGTGCCAGCAGCGACACTGGGGGTCGGAACACCATATATTTT. Protein sequence: CASSDTGGRNTIYF. The V call is TRBV11-3, the J call TRBJ1-3, with TRBD1 as a possible D gene (5 bases). The V and J ends lost 5 bases and 7 bases respectively, with 15 bases between them. Germline V lookup: CDR1 SGHNT, CDR2 YENEEA. The CDR3 runs 14 residues.